The clone carrying this T cell receptor (beta chain) showed up just a few times. Its specificity is unknown. The V end was cut by 5 bases, the J end by 1 base, with 14 bases between. The CDR3 totals 15 residues. Germline V gene lookup returns CDR1 MNHNS and CDR2 SASEGT. This entry belongs to a study of T cells in Graves' hyperthyroidism and ophthalmopathy. The study, taken as a whole, reports: Most clonotypes expanded in thyroid above 0.001 were likewise present in blood.

There were TCR beta CDR3 regions amplified from RNA transcripts. TCR CDR3 underwent first-round RT-PCR with the HTBI primer set. Using its own MiXCR run on the multiplex PCR reads, TCRdb lists one record per CDR3 protein. The sample gives about 740,000 distinct CDR3 sequences, about 14% of which show up once; around 9.6% is in the top ten. Calling Graves' hyperthyroidism stable meant ophthalmopathy did not progress within 18 months. The sequenced sample was blood. The chain recombines TRBV6-1 with TRBJ1-1, with D hard to call. This TCR derives from a woman in her late teens or twenties with Graves' hyperthyroidism. The CDR3 DNA is TGTGCCAGCAGTCGGGCCCCGGTAACGAACACTGAAGCTTTCTTT. This translates into CASSRAPVTNTEAFF.